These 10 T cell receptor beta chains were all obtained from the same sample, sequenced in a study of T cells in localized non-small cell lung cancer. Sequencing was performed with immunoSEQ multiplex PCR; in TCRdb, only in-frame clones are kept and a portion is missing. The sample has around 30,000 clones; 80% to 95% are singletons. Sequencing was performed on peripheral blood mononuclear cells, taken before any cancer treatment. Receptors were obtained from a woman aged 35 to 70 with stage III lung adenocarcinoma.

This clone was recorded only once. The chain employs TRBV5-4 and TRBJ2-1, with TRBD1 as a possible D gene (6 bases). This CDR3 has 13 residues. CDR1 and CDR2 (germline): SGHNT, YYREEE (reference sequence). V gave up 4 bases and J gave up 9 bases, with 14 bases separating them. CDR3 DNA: TGTGCCAGCAGCCCGATACAGGGTCTTGAGCAGTTCTTC. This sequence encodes CASSPIQGLEQFF.

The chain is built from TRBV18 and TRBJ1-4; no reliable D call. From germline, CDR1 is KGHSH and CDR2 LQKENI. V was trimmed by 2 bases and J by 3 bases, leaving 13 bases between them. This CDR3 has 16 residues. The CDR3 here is CASSPREGDPNEKLFF. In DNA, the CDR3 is TGTGCCAGCTCACCAAGGGAGGGTGATCCTAATGAAAAACTGTTTTTT.

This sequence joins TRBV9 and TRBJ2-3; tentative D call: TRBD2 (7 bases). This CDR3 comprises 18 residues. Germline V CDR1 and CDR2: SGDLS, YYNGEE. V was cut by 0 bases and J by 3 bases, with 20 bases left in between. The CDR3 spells CASSVAGGWEGDTDTQYF. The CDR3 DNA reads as TGTGCCAGCAGCGTAGCTGGGGGGTGGGAGGGGGATACAGATACGCAGTATTTT.

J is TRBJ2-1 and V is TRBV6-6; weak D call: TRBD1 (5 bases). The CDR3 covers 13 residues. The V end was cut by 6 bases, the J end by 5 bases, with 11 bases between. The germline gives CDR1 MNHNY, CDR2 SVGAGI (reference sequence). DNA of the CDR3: TGTGCCAGCAGGCAACAGGATAACAATGAGCAGTTCTTC. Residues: CASRQQDNNEQFF.

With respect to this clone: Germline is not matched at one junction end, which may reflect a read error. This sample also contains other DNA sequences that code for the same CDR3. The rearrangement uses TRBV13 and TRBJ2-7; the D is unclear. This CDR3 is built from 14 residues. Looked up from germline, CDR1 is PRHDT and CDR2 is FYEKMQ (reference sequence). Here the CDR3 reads CASSSPRPSHEQYF. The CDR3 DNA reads TGTGCCAGTAGCTCCCCCCGGCCGTCCCACGAGCAGTACTTC.

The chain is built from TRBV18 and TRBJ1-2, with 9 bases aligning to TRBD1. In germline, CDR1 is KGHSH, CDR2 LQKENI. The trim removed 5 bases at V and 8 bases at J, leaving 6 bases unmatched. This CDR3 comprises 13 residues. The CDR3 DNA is TGTGCCAGCTCAACCGGGACAGGGTTAGGCTACACCTTC. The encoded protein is CASSTGTGLGYTF.

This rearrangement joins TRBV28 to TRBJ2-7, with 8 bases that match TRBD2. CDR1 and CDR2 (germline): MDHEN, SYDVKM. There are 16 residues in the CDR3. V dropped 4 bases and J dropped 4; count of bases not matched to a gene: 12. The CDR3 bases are TGTGCCAGCAGTTCCCATGCGGGAGGTGTATTTTACGAGCAGTACTTC. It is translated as CASSSHAGGVFYEQYF.

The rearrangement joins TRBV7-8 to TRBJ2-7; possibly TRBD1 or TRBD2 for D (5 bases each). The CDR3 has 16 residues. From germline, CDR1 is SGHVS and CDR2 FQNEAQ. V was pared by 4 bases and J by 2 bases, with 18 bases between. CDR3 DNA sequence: TGTGCCAGCAGCTGGGGGTTTGGTCGAGGGACCTACGAGCAGTACTTC. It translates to CASSWGFGRGTYEQYF.

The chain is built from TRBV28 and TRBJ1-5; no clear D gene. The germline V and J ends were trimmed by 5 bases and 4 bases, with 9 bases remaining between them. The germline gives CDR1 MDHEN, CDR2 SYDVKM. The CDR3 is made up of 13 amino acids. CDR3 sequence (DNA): TGTGCCAGCAGTATGGAAGGGAATCAGCCCCAGCATTTT. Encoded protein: CASSMEGNQPQHF.

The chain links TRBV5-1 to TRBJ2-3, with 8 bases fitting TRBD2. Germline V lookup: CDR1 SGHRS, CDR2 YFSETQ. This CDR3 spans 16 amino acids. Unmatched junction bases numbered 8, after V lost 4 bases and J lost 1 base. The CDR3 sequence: CASSPPAGVGTDTQYF. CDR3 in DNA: TGCGCCAGCAGCCCCCCAGCGGGGGTCGGCACAGATACGCAGTATTTT.